These T cell receptor beta chains were read from a single sample in a study of vaccination effects on CD4 cells after COVID-19. No antigen has been assigned to these receptors. Method: immunoSEQ multiplex PCR; TCRdb's copy keeps in-frame clones and lacks some. The data contain roughly 56,000 clones, about 74% of them singletons. The source was CD4+ T cells from PBMCs cultured without peptide, collected before COVID-19 vaccination. All receptors derive from a human donor who received a COVID-19 vaccine. CDR3s include the opening cysteine and the closing phenylalanine or tryptophan. The D gene is left open where the match is weak. Size is omitted from some rows. Given values are once, few, many or a class for expanded clones.

V: TRBV3-1/TRBV3-2; J: TRBJ2-1; size: few; D: -; DNA: TGTGCCAGCAGCCAAGAGGGGGGAATCACCTACAATGAGCAGTTCTTC; CDR3: CASSQEGGITYNEQFF
V: TRBV10-2; J: TRBJ2-5; size: -; D: TRBD1; DNA: TGCGCCAGCTTGGGACAGAGACAAGAGACCCAGTACTTC; CDR3: CASLGQRQETQYF
V: TRBV10-1; J: TRBJ1-2; size: -; D: -; DNA: TGCGCCAGCAGTGTAGGACCCGCGGAGGGCTACACCTTC; CDR3: CASSVGPAEGYTF
V: TRBV5-1; J: TRBJ2-5; size: -; D: -; DNA: TGCGCCAGCAGCTTCCAAGAGACCCAGTACTTC; CDR3: CASSFQETQYF
V: TRBV6-2/TRBV6-3; J: TRBJ1-5; size: -; D: -; DNA: TGTGCCAGCAGTTATGCGAGGGGCGGCAATCAGCCCCAGCATTTT; CDR3: CASSYARGGNQPQHF
V: TRBV5-8; J: TRBJ2-2; size: once; D: -; DNA: TGTGCCAGCAGCCTCCGGGACCTCTACACCGGGGAGCTGTTTTTT; CDR3: CASSLRDLYTGELFF
V: TRBV24-1; J: TRBJ1-5; size: -; D: -; DNA: TGTGCCACCAGTGATCACGGGACTCCCAAGGATCAGCCCCAGCATTTT; CDR3: CATSDHGTPKDQPQHF
V: TRBV30; J: TRBJ2-5; size: -; D: -; DNA: TGTGCCTGGACAGTCCAAGAGACCCAGTACTTC; CDR3: CAWTVQETQYF
V: TRBV19; J: TRBJ2-6; size: -; D: -; DNA: TGTGCCAGTTCAAAGGGGGGAAACTCTGGGGCCAACGTCCTGACTTTC; CDR3: CASSKGGNSGANVLTF
V: TRBV23-1; J: TRBJ2-1; size: -; D: TRBD1; DNA: TGCGCCAGCAGTCAATCTCTCGTCAGTCCGAGGGGGCTTCAGGACAATGAGCAGTTCTTC; CDR3: CASSQSLVSPRGLQDNEQFF
V: TRBV5-1; J: TRBJ2-5; size: once; D: TRBD1; DNA: TGCGCCAGCAGCTCGGGACAGGGAAATGGAGAGACCCAGTACTTC; CDR3: CASSSGQGNGETQYF
V: TRBV30; J: TRBJ1-6; size: few; D: -; DNA: TGTGCCTGGAGTATCCCAAGCACAGGGTATAATTCACCCCTCCACTTT; CDR3: CAWSIPSTGYNSPLHF
V: TRBV20-1; J: TRBJ1-2; size: -; D: -; DNA: TGCAGTGCTAGTGACGGGACTCCGAGGGGGGTCGATGGCTACACCTTC; CDR3: CSASDGTPRGVDGYTF
V: TRBV14; J: TRBJ1-4; size: -; D: TRBD1; DNA: TGTGCCAGCAGCCCGACACAGGGGCCGAATGAAAAACTGTTTTTT; CDR3: CASSPTQGPNEKLFF
V: TRBV7-2; J: TRBJ1-4; size: -; D: TRBD1; DNA: TGTGCCAGCAGCCTCGGGGGGACAGGGGGCAGGGGAAAACTGTTTTTT; CDR3: CASSLGGTGGRGKLFF
V: TRBV4-1; J: TRBJ2-2; size: -; D: -; DNA: TGCGCCAGCAGCCAACGAACAGGGTGGACCGGGGAGCTGTTTTTT; CDR3: CASSQRTGWTGELFF
V: TRBV5-1; J: TRBJ2-2; size: -; D: -; DNA: TGCGCCAGCAGCGGGGCCGGGACACTGAACACCGGGGAGCTGTTTTTT; CDR3: CASSGAGTLNTGELFF
V: TRBV5-1; J: TRBJ2-5; size: -; D: -; DNA: TGCGCCAGCAGCTTTGGTGGCAGGGTACAAGAGACCCAGTACTTC; CDR3: CASSFGGRVQETQYF
V: TRBV6-6; J: TRBJ2-3; size: once; D: TRBD2; DNA: TGTGCCAGCAGTCAACGACTAGCGGGGGGCCATCCAGATACGCAGTATTTT; CDR3: CASSQRLAGGHPDTQYF
V: TRBV2; J: TRBJ2-3; size: few; D: -; DNA: TGTGCCAGCAGTGCAAGGCCCACAGATACGCAGTATTTT; CDR3: CASSARPTDTQYF
V: TRBV29-1; J: TRBJ1-1; size: -; D: -; DNA: TGCAGCGCTAGGGGGGGTGGTAAGGCTGAAGCTTTCTTT; CDR3: CSARGGGKAEAFF
V: TRBV9; J: TRBJ1-4; size: once; D: -; DNA: TGTGCCAGCAGCGGGACCGACGGGGTGTGGGAAAAACTGTTTTTT; CDR3: CASSGTDGVWEKLFF
V: TRBV18; J: TRBJ1-2; size: -; D: -; DNA: TGTGCCAGCTCACCGCAGGACAGCCAAAACTATGGCTACACCTTC; CDR3: CASSPQDSQNYGYTF
V: TRBV7-9; J: TRBJ2-5; size: once; D: TRBD1; DNA: TGTGCCAGCAGCTCGACAGGGGGCTCAGAGACCCAGTACTTC; CDR3: CASSSTGGSETQYF
V: TRBV15; J: TRBJ1-4; size: once; D: -; DNA: TGTGCCACCAGCAGAGGGGGGACACTGTTTTTT; CDR3: CATSRGGTLFF
V: TRBV11-2; J: TRBJ2-5; size: -; D: -; DNA: TGTGCCAGCAGCTTAACAGGATCAGGGGAGACCCAGTACTTC; CDR3: CASSLTGSGETQYF
V: TRBV7-8; J: TRBJ1-2; size: -; D: -; DNA: TGTGCCAGCAGCTTATTACAGGGCGGCTACACCTTC; CDR3: CASSLLQGGYTF
V: TRBV4-3; J: TRBJ2-3; size: -; D: -; DNA: TGCGCCAGCAGCCAAGACAGAGAGACTAGTGGGGCAGATACGCAGTATTTT; CDR3: CASSQDRETSGADTQYF
V: TRBV7-2; J: TRBJ1-6; size: -; D: -; DNA: TGTGCCAGCAGCACCTCCGGGACACCTAATTCACCCCTCCACTTT; CDR3: CASSTSGTPNSPLHF
V: TRBV20-1; J: TRBJ2-1; size: -; D: TRBD2; DNA: TGCAGTGCTAGTAGTGGACTAGCGGGGGGCAAACAGTTCTTC; CDR3: CSASSGLAGGKQFF
V: TRBV7-2; J: TRBJ1-2; size: -; D: TRBD1; DNA: TGTGCCAGCAGCTCAGGGGGGGCCAGGTTGGAAAGTGGCTACACCTTC; CDR3: CASSSGGARLESGYTF
V: TRBV5-1; J: TRBJ1-2; size: -; D: -; DNA: TGCGCCAGCAGCTTAACAGCGGCTAACTATGGCTACACCTTC; CDR3: CASSLTAANYGYTF